The 19 T cell receptor beta chains below come from one sample, sequenced in a study of beta chain features in type 1 diabetes. Findings and limits, study-wide: Shorter TCRB CDR3s, moderately but significantly so, were found in Type 1 diabetes patients in all four CD4+ subsets.

Every isolated RNA sample was fully reverse transcribed, so sequencing captured expressed TCRB transcripts. The method was immunoSEQ multiplex PCR; TCRdb's version includes in-frame clones alone and lacks a portion of them. The sample yields about 99,000 clones, approximately 30% seen once. For these TCRs, the target antigens are not known. Sample: central memory CD4+ T cells from blood. All receptors derive from a woman aged 18-29 years with type 1 diabetes.

This chain connects TRBV5-4 to TRBJ2-3; TRBD2 aligns across 8 bases. Germline CDR1 is SGHNT and CDR2 is YYREEE (reference sequence). The CDR3 covers 17 residues. Losses at the gene ends were 2 bases for V and 2 bases for J; bases not matched to a gene: 10. The CDR3 loop is CASSLIVGRALTDTQYF. The CDR3 DNA sequence: TGTGCCAGCAGCTTAATCGTCGGGAGGGCCCTCACAGATACGCAGTATTTT.

CDR3 in DNA: TGTGCCAGCAGCATCAATAGCAATCAGCCCCAGCATTTT. Its translation: CASSINSNQPQHF. The chain joins TRBV11-2 to TRBJ1-5; D is uncertain. Per germline, CDR1 SGHAT and CDR2 FQNNGV. The CDR3 has 13 residues. Trimming stripped 5 bases from V and 0 bases from J, with 5 bases between.

The genes are TRBV29-1 and TRBJ2-5; D may be TRBD1 (6 bases). The CDR3 covers 14 residues. Trimming shortened V by 8 bases and J by 0 bases, and 16 bases separated the two germline ends. The germline V gene has CDR1 SQVTM and CDR2 ANQGSEA. As DNA, the CDR3 is TGCAGCACGCCTTCAAGGGACAACCAAGAGACCCAGTACTTC. Amino acids: CSTPSRDNQETQYF.

The chain combines TRBV29-1 with TRBJ2-2; TRBD2 agrees at 14 bases. There are 16 residues in the CDR3. CDR1 is SQVTM and CDR2 is ANQGSEA in the germline V gene. V gave up 4 bases and J gave up 5 bases; unmatched junction bases: 6. The CDR3 spells CSVVGTSGSRTGELFF. The CDR3 DNA reads as TGCAGCGTTGTCGGGACTAGCGGGAGCCGGACCGGGGAGCTGTTTTTT.

This clone was picked up a small number of times. The chain couples TRBV6-5 to TRBJ1-4; D possibly corresponds to TRBD1 (6 bases). CDR3 length equals 15 residues. Deletions cut 4 bases from V and 3 bases from J, with 12 bases between. Looked up from germline, CDR1 is MNHEY and CDR2 is SVGAGI. CDR3 coding DNA: TGTGCCAGCAGTTCCGCCGGGGGGCCTAATGAAAAACTGTTTTTT. Protein sequence: CASSSAGGPNEKLFF.

CDR3 sequence (DNA): TGTGCCAGCAGAGGGACTAGCGGGAGTGCTGAGCAGTTCTTC. Its protein product is CASRGTSGSAEQFF. The chain uses TRBV25-1 and TRBJ2-1; 14 bases are shared with TRBD2. With V trimmed by 6 bases and J by 9 bases, 4 bases remained unmatched. Germline lookup yields CDR1 MGHDK and CDR2 SYGVNS. This CDR3 has 14 residues.

The count of this clone is one. The gene calls are TRBV4-1 and TRBJ2-7, with D hard to call. Trimming cost V 0 bases and J 0 bases, with 21 bases left between them. Germline-derived CDR1 and CDR2 are MGHRA and YSYEKL. The CDR3 spans 19 residues. The chain's CDR3 is CASSQDPLNPASSSYEQYV. CDR3 in DNA: TGCGCCAGCAGCCAAGATCCGTTGAATCCCGCTTCTAGCTCCTACGAGCAGTACGTC.

V usage is TRBV10-3 and J usage is TRBJ1-5; D gene ambiguous. The CDR3 runs to 13 residues. Looked up from germline, CDR1 is ENHRY and CDR2 is SYGVKD. Trimming removed 8 bases from V and 5 bases from J, with 13 bases in between. CDR3 DNA: TGTGCCATCGGTCTCCGGGGTGATCAGCCCCAGCATTTT. Translated, it gives CAIGLRGDQPQHF.

This clone showed up just a few times. The V gene is TRBV18, the J gene TRBJ2-6, with D possibly being TRBD1 (5 bases). Germline assignment: CDR1 KGHSH and CDR2 LQKENI. This CDR3 has 18 amino acids. The ends were cut back, 3 bases at V and 7 bases at J, with 22 bases in the middle. The CDR3 here is CASSPRQEVSGAANVLTF. In DNA form, the CDR3 reads TGTGCCAGCTCACCCAGACAAGAGGTCTCTGGGGCCGCCAACGTCCTGACTTTC.

This clone was observed a handful of times. The chain is built from TRBV6-5 and TRBJ2-1, with D possibly TRBD1 on 6 matching bases. This CDR3 spans 13 amino acids. The V gene's germline CDR1 is MNHEY and CDR2 SVGAGI. Trimming cost V 4 bases and J 8 bases, with 12 bases left between them. The CDR3 sequence is CASSSPGVHEQFF. CDR3 DNA: TGTGCCAGCAGTTCCCCAGGGGTCCATGAGCAGTTCTTC.

The sample holds a few counts of this clone. The gene calls are TRBV27 and TRBJ2-5, with TRBD1 as a possible D gene (6 bases). Germline V gene sequence: CDR1 MNHEY, CDR2 SMNVEV (reference sequence). The germline V and J ends were trimmed by 6 bases and 2 bases, with 13 bases remaining between them. The CDR3 loop spans 14 amino acids. CDR3 residues: CASSSGQFQETQYF. DNA of the CDR3: TGTGCCAGCAGCTCCGGACAGTTTCAAGAGACCCAGTACTTC.

The V call is TRBV4-1, the J call TRBJ2-1; D is perhaps TRBD2 (5 bases). V was clipped by 0 bases and J by 4 bases, with 7 bases between them. This CDR3 has 14 amino acids. CDR1 and CDR2 (germline): MGHRA, YSYEKL. The DNA of the CDR3 is TGCGCCAGCAGCCAAGATCGGGGTTACAATGAGCAGTTCTTC. It codes for CASSQDRGYNEQFF.

This clone has a count of ten or more. This chain links TRBV2 with TRBJ1-1; TRBD1 might be the D (5 bases). This CDR3 contains 14 residues. Trimming cost V 4 bases and J 11 bases, with 20 bases left between them. Germline V gene data show CDR1 as SNHLY and CDR2 as FYNNEI. The CDR3 bases are TGTGCCAGCAGTGCCCTTAAGGGGTCGACAGAGGCTTTCTTT. Protein product: CASSALKGSTEAFF.

This chain connects TRBV7-2 to TRBJ2-5, with D perhaps TRBD2 (6 bases). Trimming removed 5 bases from V and 6 bases from J, with 16 bases in between. The length of the CDR3 is 14 residues. Germline CDR1 SGHTA, CDR2 FQGNSA. The CDR3: CASSPGTLPKTQYF. CDR3 DNA sequence: TGTGCCAGCAGCCCCGGGACTCTTCCGAAGACCCAGTACTTC.

This clone appeared a few times. The chain joins TRBV7-2 to TRBJ2-1; 7 bases align to TRBD2. The J segment lost 7 bases and the V segment lost 1 base, leaving 4 bases of the junction unmatched. This CDR3 has 14 amino acids. Germline CDR1 and CDR2: SGHTA and FQGNSA. The CDR3 nucleotides are TGTGCCAGCAGCTTAGGCGGGAGCGAAAATGAGCAGTTCTTC. Translating gives CASSLGGSENEQFF.

This clone was seen at least ten times. The rearrangement uses TRBV5-6 and TRBJ2-5; a weak D match, TRBD2 (7 bases). The CDR3 has 14 amino acids. V was shortened by 4 bases and J by 2 bases, with 12 bases between the two germline ends. CDR1 is SGHDT and CDR2 is YYEEEE in the germline V gene. The CDR3 protein is CASSREGGQETQYF. In nucleotides, the CDR3 is TGTGCCAGCAGCAGGGAGGGGGGGCAAGAGACCCAGTACTTC.

V usage is TRBV5-6 and J usage is TRBJ2-7; tentatively, D is TRBD1 (5 bases). The ends were cut back, 5 bases at V and 5 bases at J, with 17 bases in the middle. The CDR3 is made up of 14 amino acids. Looked up from germline, CDR1 is SGHDT and CDR2 is YYEEEE. CDR3 protein: CASRIQVLTHEQYV. The CDR3 DNA is TGTGCCAGCAGGATACAGGTGCTGACACACGAGCAGTACGTC.

Ten or more counts support this clone. The chain joins TRBV28 to TRBJ2-7; maybe TRBD2 (6 bases). Germline values: CDR1 MDHEN, CDR2 SYDVKM. V was clipped by 5 bases and J by 2 bases, with 16 bases between them. This CDR3 has 15 amino acids. The chain's CDR3 is CASSTPGTAAYEQYF. CDR3 nucleotide sequence: TGTGCCAGCAGTACCCCCGGGACTGCCGCCTACGAGCAGTACTTC.

The sample holds a few counts of this clone. V is TRBV7-2 and J is TRBJ2-3, with D possibly being TRBD2 (6 bases). The length of the CDR3 is 14 residues. Per the germline V gene, CDR1 is SGHTA and CDR2 is FQGNSA. Trimming stripped 4 bases from V and 2 bases from J, with 10 bases between. CDR3 amino acids: CASSSTGATDTQYF. CDR3 DNA sequence: TGTGCCAGCAGCTCCACGGGAGCCACAGATACGCAGTATTTT.